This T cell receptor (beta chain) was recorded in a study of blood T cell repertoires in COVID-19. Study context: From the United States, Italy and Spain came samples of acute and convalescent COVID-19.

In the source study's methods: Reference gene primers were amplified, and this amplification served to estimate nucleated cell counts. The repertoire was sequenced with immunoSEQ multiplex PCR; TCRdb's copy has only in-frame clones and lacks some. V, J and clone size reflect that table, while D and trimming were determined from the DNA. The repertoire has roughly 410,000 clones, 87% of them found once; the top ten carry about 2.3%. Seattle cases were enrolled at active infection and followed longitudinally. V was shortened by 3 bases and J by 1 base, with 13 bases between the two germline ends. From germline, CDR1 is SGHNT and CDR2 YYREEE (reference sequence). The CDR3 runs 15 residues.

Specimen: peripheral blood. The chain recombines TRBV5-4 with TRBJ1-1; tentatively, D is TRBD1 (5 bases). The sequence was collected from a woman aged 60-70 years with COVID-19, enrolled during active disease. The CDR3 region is CASSSGGEWNTEAFF. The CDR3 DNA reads TGTGCCAGCAGCTCGGGGGGGGAATGGAACACTGAAGCTTTCTTT.